These 32 T cell receptor beta chains were sequenced from one sample in a study of cytomegalovirus exposure and HLA in healthy donors. PCR involved 60 Vbeta and 13 Jbeta primers. Sequencing used immunoSEQ multiplex PCR; TCRdb keeps in-frame clones, though not all of them. Of 160,000 or so clones listed, approximately 77% are singletons. Source material: PBMCs. Receptors were obtained from a female donor in good health and CMV-seronegative.

The chain is built from TRBV2 and TRBJ2-5, with D perhaps TRBD1 (6 bases). Germline V gene lookup returns CDR1 SNHLY and CDR2 FYNNEI. The CDR3 loop spans 15 amino acids. V lost 5 bases, J lost 0 bases, and 13 bases lay in between. The CDR3 sequence is CASSLQGLYQETQYF. The CDR3 nucleotides are TGTGCCAGCAGTTTACAGGGCTTGTACCAAGAGACCCAGTACTTC.

The V and J genes are TRBV9 and TRBJ2-3, with 13 positions matching TRBD2. Germline lookup yields CDR1 SGDLS and CDR2 YYNGEE. Losses at the gene ends were 10 bases for V and 7 bases for J; bases not matched to a gene: 9. The length of the CDR3 is 14 residues. Here the CDR3 reads CASSRLAGGYTQYF. The CDR3 region has the DNA TGTGCCTCTAGCCGACTAGCGGGAGGATATACGCAGTATTTT.

The chain carries TRBV6-5 and TRBJ1-1; maybe TRBD1 (6 bases). Germline V gives CDR1 MNHEY, CDR2 SVGAGI. Between the trimmed V and J ends, which lost 6 bases and 6 bases, there was a span of 14 bases. The CDR3 sequence is 13 residues long. CDR3 region: CASRQGLGAEAFF. CDR3 DNA: TGTGCCAGCAGACAGGGTTTGGGAGCTGAAGCTTTCTTT.

This clone was detected a few times. This chain links TRBV7-2 with TRBJ1-1; D is perhaps TRBD1 (6 bases). Germline CDR1 and CDR2: SGHTA and FQGNSA. The CDR3 is made up of 14 amino acids. V lost 3 bases and J 3 bases, leaving 11 bases between the germline ends. CDR3 protein: CASSFRDKHTEAFF. CDR3 bases: TGTGCCAGCAGCTTCCGGGACAAACACACTGAAGCTTTCTTT.

J is TRBJ1-3 and V is TRBV5-4; tentatively, D is TRBD1 (6 bases). Trimming took 0 bases from V and 3 from J, leaving 13 bases between them. The germline gives CDR1 SGHNT, CDR2 YYREEE (reference sequence). The CDR3 length is 16 residues. As DNA, the CDR3 is TGTGCCAGCAGCTTGGTCGCGGGGGCAGTTGGAAACACCATATATTTT. It codes for CASSLVAGAVGNTIYF.

The chain couples TRBV11-2 to TRBJ2-7; TRBD2 matches 12 bases. Germline-derived CDR1 and CDR2 are SGHAT and FQNNGV. V lost 5 bases to trimming and J lost 1 base; unmatched junction nucleotides: 12. This CDR3 is built from 18 residues. In DNA, the CDR3 is TGTGCCAGCAGCAAGGGCCTTACCGGGACTAGCGGGTCCTACGAGCAGTACTTC. It specifies CASSKGLTGTSGSYEQYF. The full variable domain, in which reference TRBV11-2 and TRBJ2-7 provide the parts outside the CDR3, is EAGVAQSPRYKIIEKRQSVAFWCNPISGHATLYWYQQILGQGPKLLIQFQNNGVVDDSQLPKDRFSAERLKGVDSTLKIQPAKLEDSAVYLCASSKGLTGTSGSYEQYFGPGTRLTVT.

This chain connects TRBV19 to TRBJ1-1; D is ambiguous. V was shortened by 6 bases and J by 2 bases, with 7 bases between the two germline ends. The CDR3 is 12 residues long. CDR1 is LNHDA, CDR2 SQIVND, per germline (reference sequence). This CDR3 is CASSWSNTEAFF. The CDR3 DNA is TGTGCCAGTAGCTGGAGCAACACTGAAGCTTTCTTT.

This clone was detected only a few times. The V gene is TRBV7-3, the J gene TRBJ2-1; the match to TRBD2 covers 15 bases. The ends lost 5 bases at V and 10 bases at J; junction bases unmatched: 6. The germline V gene encodes CDR1 SGHTA and CDR2 FQGTGA. This CDR3 is built from 15 residues. CDR3 region: CASSPGLAGGQEQFF. The CDR3 coding sequence is TGTGCCAGCAGCCCAGGACTAGCGGGGGGGCAGGAGCAGTTCTTC.

The rearrangement links TRBV19 to TRBJ2-7; 9 bases map to TRBD1. The CDR3 has 17 amino acids. V gave up 5 bases and J gave up 5 bases; unmatched junction bases: 16. CDR1 LNHDA and CDR2 SQIVND come from the germline V gene (reference sequence). As DNA, the CDR3 is TGTGCCAGTAGTCCTCCGCCTAACAGGGGGCGAGGACACGAGCAGTACTTC. This encodes CASSPPPNRGRGHEQYF.

The rearrangement links TRBV18 to TRBJ1-5; TRBD1 is a possible D gene (5 bases). Per the germline V gene, CDR1 is KGHSH and CDR2 is LQKENI. Trimming removed 3 bases at V and 3 bases at J, with 6 bases between. This CDR3 spans 13 amino acids. The DNA of the CDR3 is TGTGCCAGCTCACCGACAGTCAATCAGCCCCAGCATTTT. Translated: CASSPTVNQPQHF.

This chain connects TRBV27 to TRBJ1-1; D is unresolved. V was trimmed by 6 bases and J by 0 bases, leaving 14 bases between them. CDR1 and CDR2 (germline): MNHEY, SMNVEV (reference sequence). CDR3 length equals 15 residues. CDR3 amino acids: CASSPSRRMNTEAFF. The CDR3 DNA sequence: TGTGCCAGCAGCCCGAGTCGGCGGATGAACACTGAAGCTTTCTTT.

The chain is built from TRBV4-3 and TRBJ2-3; 9 nucleotides match TRBD2. The V and J ends lost 0 bases and 3 bases, in that order; junction bases with no gene match: 1. CDR1 is LGHNA, CDR2 YSLEER, per germline. There are 15 residues in the CDR3. The CDR3 bases are TGCGCCAGCAGCCAAGAGCTAGCGGGAACAGATACGCAGTATTTT. The encoded protein is CASSQELAGTDTQYF.

This clone was picked up one time. The rearrangement joins TRBV10-2 to TRBJ2-1; 8 positions agree with TRBD2. This CDR3 is built from 15 residues. J was trimmed by 1 base and V by 7 bases; bases with no gene match: 6. Germline CDR1 and CDR2: WSHSY and SAAADI. The CDR3 region is CASNKGTRSYNEQFF. The CDR3 DNA sequence: TGCGCCAGCAATAAAGGGACTAGGTCCTACAATGAGCAGTTCTTC.

The rearrangement uses TRBV6-5 and TRBJ1-1, with TRBD1 matching 8 bases. This CDR3 comprises 12 residues. The germline gives CDR1 MNHEY, CDR2 SVGAGI. V was clipped by 5 bases and J by 10 bases; unmatched bases: 6. CDR3 coding DNA: TGTGCCAGCAGTACCGGACAGGGCCTAGCTTTCTTT. Translated, it gives CASSTGQGLAFF.

The chain couples TRBV18 to TRBJ2-7; possible D gene TRBD2, 7 bases. The CDR3 spans 15 residues. Per germline, CDR1 KGHSH and CDR2 LQKENI. Trimming shortened V by 3 bases and J by 2 bases, and 14 bases separated the two germline ends. The CDR3 bases are TGTGCCAGCTCACCTCCTGGGGGGGCTACCTACGAGCAGTACTTC. This gives the protein CASSPPGGATYEQYF.

The V gene is TRBV6-6, the J gene TRBJ2-2; D is perhaps TRBD1 (5 bases). The CDR3 contains 14 residues. The V and J ends lost 5 bases and 5 bases respectively, with 12 bases between them. The germline CDR1 and CDR2 sequences are MNHNY and SVGAGI (reference sequence). CDR3 sequence: CASSPHAGTGELFF. The CDR3 DNA reads TGTGCCAGCAGTCCCCACGCAGGGACCGGGGAGCTGTTTTTT.

This chain uses TRBV7-9 with TRBJ2-5; perhaps TRBD2 as D (5 bases). Trimming shortened V by 5 bases and J by 5 bases, and 21 bases separated the two germline ends. Looked up from germline, CDR1 is SEHNR and CDR2 is FQNEAQ (reference sequence). This CDR3 is built from 16 residues. The chain's CDR3 is CASSLGRAGLLETQYF. The CDR3 region has the DNA TGTGCCAGCAGCCTTGGCCGGGCCGGACTCCTGGAGACCCAGTACTTC.

The chain employs TRBV7-8 and TRBJ2-3; possible D gene TRBD2, 6 bases. Trimming took 4 bases from V and 2 from J, leaving 10 bases between them. The CDR3 has 14 residues. Germline V gene lookup returns CDR1 SGHVS and CDR2 FQNEAQ. CDR3: CASSSPGDTDTQYF. For the CDR3, the DNA is TGTGCCAGCAGCTCTCCGGGAGACACAGATACGCAGTATTTT.

V gene TRBV6-5 combines with J gene TRBJ1-3; 9 bases match TRBD1. The CDR3 sequence is 16 residues long. Trimming cost V 4 bases and J 1 base; bases outside gene matches: 5. Germline V lookup: CDR1 MNHEY, CDR2 SVGAGI. CDR3 nucleotides: TGTGCCAGCAGTTCCCGGGACAGGGTGTCTGGAAACACCATATATTTT. As protein: CASSSRDRVSGNTIYF.

The genes are TRBV30 and TRBJ1-3; D perhaps matches TRBD1 (6 bases). The CDR3 totals 16 residues. V lost 3 bases and J 0 bases, leaving 15 bases between the germline ends. The germline V gene encodes CDR1 GTSNPN and CDR2 SVGIG (reference sequence). In DNA form, the CDR3 reads TGTGCCTGGAGAGCATCTGGGGGCCGCTCTGGAAACACCATATATTTT. This gives the protein CAWRASGGRSGNTIYF. Full variable domain (remainder filled in from reference TRBV30 and TRBJ1-3): SQTIHQWPATLVQPVGSPLSLECTVEGTSNPNLYWYRQAAGRGLQLLFYSVGIGQISSEVPQNLSASRPQDRQFILSSKKLLLSDSGFYLCAWRASGGRSGNTIYFGEGSWLTVV.

V usage is TRBV7-2 and J usage is TRBJ2-7; 15 bases align to TRBD2. Germline lookup yields CDR1 SGHTA and CDR2 FQGNSA. CDR3 length: 16 residues. Losses at the gene ends were 5 bases for V and 1 base for J; bases not matched to a gene: 3. CDR3 nucleotide sequence: TGTGCCAGCAGCAGGGGACTAGCGGGAGGTTCCTACGAGCAGTACTTC. Its protein product is CASSRGLAGGSYEQYF.

The chain is built from TRBV5-1 and TRBJ1-3, with TRBD1 matching 9 bases. The junction had 9 bases not matched to a gene; V was cut back by 2 bases and J by 0 bases. CDR1 SGHRS and CDR2 YFSETQ come from the germline V gene. The CDR3 is 18 residues long. Written as DNA, the CDR3 is TGCGCCAGCAGCTTAAGTGACAGGGGGATAAGCTCTGGAAACACCATATATTTT. This translates into CASSLSDRGISSGNTIYF.

The gene calls are TRBV30 and TRBJ1-2, with D possibly being TRBD1 (5 bases). CDR3 length: 17 residues. Between the trimmed V and J ends, which lost 5 bases and 2 bases, there was a span of 24 bases. The germline gives CDR1 GTSNPN, CDR2 SVGIG (reference sequence). The CDR3 is CAWGGSGTSVPNYGYTF. Here the CDR3 DNA reads TGTGCCTGGGGGGGGTCCGGGACTTCAGTCCCCAACTATGGCTACACCTTC.

This chain connects TRBV7-9 to TRBJ2-7, with 9 bases lining up with TRBD1. CDR1 is SEHNR, CDR2 FQNEAQ, per germline (reference sequence). There are 15 residues in the CDR3. Unmatched junction bases numbered 9, after V lost 6 bases and J lost 3 bases. The CDR3, as DNA: TGTGCCAGCAGTCCCCTTCCGGGACAGGGCTACGAGCAGTACTTC. It encodes CASSPLPGQGYEQYF.

The V and J genes are TRBV11-3 and TRBJ2-3; D not certain. V lost 1 base, J lost 6 bases, and 17 bases lay in between. CDR3 length equals 16 residues. CDR1 is SGHNT and CDR2 is YENEEA in the germline V gene. The CDR3 region is CASSLGPPTPRDTQYF. The CDR3 DNA sequence: TGTGCCAGCAGCTTAGGGCCACCGACCCCTAGGGATACGCAGTATTTT.

The chain joins TRBV7-9 to TRBJ1-4; possibly TRBD1 for D (6 bases). This CDR3 has 16 amino acids. CDR1 is SEHNR, CDR2 FQNEAQ, per germline (reference sequence). The V gene lost 0 bases and the J gene lost 8 bases, with 16 bases spanning the gap. The CDR3 spells CASSLAGTGLGEKLFF. In DNA form, the CDR3 reads TGTGCCAGCAGCTTAGCCGGAACAGGGTTAGGAGAAAAACTGTTTTTT.

V gene TRBV30 combines with J gene TRBJ1-5; the D gene is possibly TRBD1 (5 bases). The germline V gene encodes CDR1 GTSNPN and CDR2 SVGIG (reference sequence). The CDR3 consists of 13 residues. Trimming took off 1 base at V and 3 bases at J, with 7 bases between the two ends. The CDR3, as DNA: TGTGCCTGGAGTGCGACAGACAATCAGCCCCAGCATTTT. As protein: CAWSATDNQPQHF.

The V call is TRBV5-1, the J call TRBJ2-3, with D hard to call. Germline CDR1 and CDR2: SGHRS and YFSETQ. The CDR3 loop spans 16 amino acids. Deletions cut 3 bases from V and 1 base from J, with 15 bases between. The CDR3 region is CASSSLAAQGTDTQYF. The CDR3 DNA follows: TGCGCCAGCAGCTCCCTGGCAGCCCAGGGCACAGATACGCAGTATTTT. The full variable domain, rest sourced from reference TRBV5-1 and TRBJ2-3, is KAGVTQTPRYLIKTRGQQVTLSCSPISGHRSVSWYQQTPGQGLQFLFEYFSETQRNKGNFPGRFSGRQFSNSRSEMNVSTLELGDSALYLCASSSLAAQGTDTQYFGPGTRLTVL.

The rearrangement links TRBV5-1 to TRBJ1-5, with 8 bases that match TRBD1. V was pared by 1 base and J by 3 bases, with 6 bases of the junction left unmatched. Germline V gene lookup returns CDR1 SGHRS and CDR2 YFSETQ. This CDR3 is 16 amino acids long. CDR3 in DNA: TGCGCCAGCAGCTTGCTCGGACAGGGCCCCAATCAGCCCCAGCATTTT. Amino acids: CASSLLGQGPNQPQHF.

The rearrangement joins TRBV4-2 to TRBJ2-2; TRBD2 agrees at 8 bases. V shed 0 bases and J 5 bases; nucleotides not matched to a gene: 11. The CDR3 spans 18 residues. CDR1 is LGHNA, CDR2 YNFKEQ, per germline. CDR3 coding DNA: TGTGCCAGCAGCCAAGAGGGGTACAGCGGGAGCAGTACCGGGGAGCTGTTTTTT. This sequence encodes CASSQEGYSGSSTGELFF.

The rearrangement joins TRBV27 to TRBJ2-6; the D gene is possibly TRBD1 (6 bases). V lost 2 bases, J lost 2 bases, and 10 bases lay in between. Germline V gene sequence: CDR1 MNHEY, CDR2 SMNVEV (reference sequence). The CDR3 has 16 residues. As DNA, the CDR3 is TGTGCCAGCAGTTTAAAGGGACAAACTGGGGCCAACGTCCTGACTTTC. This sequence encodes CASSLKGQTGANVLTF.

The CDR3 here is CASIPRGRGGTQYF. DNA for the CDR3: TGTGCCAGCATCCCCCGGGGTAGGGGAGGGACCCAGTACTTC. The chain recombines TRBV6-5 with TRBJ2-5; possible D gene TRBD2, 6 bases. Trimming cost V 7 bases and J 7 bases, with 19 bases left between them. This CDR3 has 14 amino acids. The germline CDR1 and CDR2 sequences are MNHEY and SVGAGI.